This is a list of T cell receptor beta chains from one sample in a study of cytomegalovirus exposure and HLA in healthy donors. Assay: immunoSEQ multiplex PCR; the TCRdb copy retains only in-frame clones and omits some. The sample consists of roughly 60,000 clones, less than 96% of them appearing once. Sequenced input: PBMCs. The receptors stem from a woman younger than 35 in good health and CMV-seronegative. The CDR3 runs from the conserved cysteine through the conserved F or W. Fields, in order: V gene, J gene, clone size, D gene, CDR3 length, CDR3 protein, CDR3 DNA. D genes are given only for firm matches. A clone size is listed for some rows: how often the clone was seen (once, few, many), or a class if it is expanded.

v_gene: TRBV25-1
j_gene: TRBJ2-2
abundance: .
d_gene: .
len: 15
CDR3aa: CASSHSPLDTGELFF
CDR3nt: TGTGCCAGCAGCCACTCCCCACTAGACACCGGGGAGCTGTTTTTT

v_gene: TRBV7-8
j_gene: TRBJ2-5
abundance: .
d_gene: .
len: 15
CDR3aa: CASIPLGAQQETQYF
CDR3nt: TGTGCCAGCATCCCCCTGGGGGCCCAGCAAGAGACCCAGTACTTC

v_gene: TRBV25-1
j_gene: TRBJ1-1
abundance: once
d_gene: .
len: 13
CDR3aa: CASSPPGGTEAFF
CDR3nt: TGTGCCAGCAGCCCCCCGGGGGGAACTGAAGCTTTCTTT

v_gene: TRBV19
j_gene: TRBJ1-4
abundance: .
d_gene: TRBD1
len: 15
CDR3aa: CASSRGTGSFEKLFF
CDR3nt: TGTGCCAGTAGTAGGGGGACAGGGTCTTTCGAAAAACTGTTTTTT

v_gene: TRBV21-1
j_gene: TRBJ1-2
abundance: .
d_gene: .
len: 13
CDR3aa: CASSPDSNYGYTF
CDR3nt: TGTGCCAGCAGTCCCGACAGTAACTATGGCTACACCTTC

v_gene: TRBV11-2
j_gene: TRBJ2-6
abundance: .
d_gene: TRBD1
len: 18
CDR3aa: CASSPGQGILSGANVLTF
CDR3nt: TGTGCCAGCAGCCCCGGACAGGGGATCCTCTCTGGGGCCAACGTCCTGACTTTC

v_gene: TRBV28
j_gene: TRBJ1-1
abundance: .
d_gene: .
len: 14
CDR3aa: CASSRDSQGPEAFF
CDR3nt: TGTGCCAGCAGCAGAGACAGCCAAGGCCCTGAAGCTTTCTTT

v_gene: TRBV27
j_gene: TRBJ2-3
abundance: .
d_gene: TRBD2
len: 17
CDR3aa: CASTHPRTSGATDTQYF
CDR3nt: TGTGCCAGCACCCATCCCAGGACTAGCGGAGCCACAGATACGCAGTATTTT

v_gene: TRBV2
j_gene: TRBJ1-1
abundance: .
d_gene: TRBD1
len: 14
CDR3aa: CASTVTGANTEAFF
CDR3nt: TGTGCCAGCACAGTCACAGGGGCCAACACTGAAGCTTTCTTT

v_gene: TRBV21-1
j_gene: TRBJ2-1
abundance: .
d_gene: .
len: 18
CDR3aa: CASSKVGGGRPYCNEQFF
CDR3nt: TGTGCCAGCAGCAAGGTCGGGGGGGGCCGACCCTATTGCAATGAGCAGTTCTTC

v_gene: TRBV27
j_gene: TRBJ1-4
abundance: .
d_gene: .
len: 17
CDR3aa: CASSARNVVATNEKLFF
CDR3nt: TGTGCCAGCAGCGCCAGGAACGTAGTTGCAACTAATGAAAAACTGTTTTTT

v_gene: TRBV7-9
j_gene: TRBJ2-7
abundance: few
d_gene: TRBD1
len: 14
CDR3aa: CASSSADRVDEQYF
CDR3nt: TGTGCCAGCAGCTCTGCGGACAGGGTCGACGAGCAGTACTTC

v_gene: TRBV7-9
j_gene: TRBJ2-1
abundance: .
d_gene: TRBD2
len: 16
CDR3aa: CASSRGLAPGRYEQFF
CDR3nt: TGTGCCAGCAGCCGGGGACTAGCGCCCGGGCGCTATGAGCAGTTCTTC

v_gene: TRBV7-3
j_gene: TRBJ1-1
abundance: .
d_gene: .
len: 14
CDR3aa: CASSLSGGQTEAFF
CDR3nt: TGTGCCAGCAGCTTATCGGGGGGGCAGACTGAAGCTTTCTTT

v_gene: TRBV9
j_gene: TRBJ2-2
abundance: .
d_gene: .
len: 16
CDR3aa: CASSPPGSENTGELFF
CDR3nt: TGTGCCAGCAGCCCCCCCGGGTCCGAGAACACCGGGGAGCTGTTTTTT

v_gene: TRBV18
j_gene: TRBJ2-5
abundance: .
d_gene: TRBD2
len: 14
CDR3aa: CASSPGGGGETQYF
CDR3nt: TGTGCCAGCTCACCAGGTGGCGGGGGGGAGACCCAGTACTTC

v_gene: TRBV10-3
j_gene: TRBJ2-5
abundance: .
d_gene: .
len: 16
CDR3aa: CAISEVPGVGQETQYF
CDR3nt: TGTGCCATCAGTGAGGTCCCGGGAGTTGGCCAAGAGACCCAGTACTTC

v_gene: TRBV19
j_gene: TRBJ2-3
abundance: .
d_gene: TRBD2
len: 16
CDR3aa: CASSTKSGGAADTQYF
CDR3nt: TGTGCCAGTAGTACCAAAAGCGGGGGGGCCGCAGATACGCAGTATTTT

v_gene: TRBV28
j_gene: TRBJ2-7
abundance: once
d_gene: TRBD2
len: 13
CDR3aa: CASSLRLAGEQYF
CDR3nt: TGTGCCAGCAGTTTACGACTAGCGGGGGAGCAGTACTTC

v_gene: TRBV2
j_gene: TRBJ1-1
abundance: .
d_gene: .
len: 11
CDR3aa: CASRRGGEAFF
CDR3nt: TGTGCCAGCAGGCGGGGGGGAGAAGCTTTCTTT

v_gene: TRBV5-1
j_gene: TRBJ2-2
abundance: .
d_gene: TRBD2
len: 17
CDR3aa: CASSFAKGTKTTGELFF
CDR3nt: TGCGCCAGCAGCTTTGCGAAAGGGACTAAAACGACCGGGGAGCTGTTTTTT

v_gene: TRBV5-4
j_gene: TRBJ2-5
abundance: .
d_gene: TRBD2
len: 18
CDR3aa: CASSLGGLAGGLGETQYF
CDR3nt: TGTGCCAGCAGCTTGGGAGGACTAGCGGGAGGCCTCGGGGAGACCCAGTACTTC

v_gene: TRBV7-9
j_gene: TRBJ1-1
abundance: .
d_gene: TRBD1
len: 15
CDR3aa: CARIRGPPQNTEAFF
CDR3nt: TGTGCCAGGATCAGGGGGCCCCCTCAGAACACTGAAGCTTTCTTT

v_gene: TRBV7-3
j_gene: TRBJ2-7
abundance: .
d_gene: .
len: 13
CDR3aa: CASSSTRNYEQYF
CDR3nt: TGTGCCAGCAGCTCAACCAGGAACTACGAGCAGTACTTC

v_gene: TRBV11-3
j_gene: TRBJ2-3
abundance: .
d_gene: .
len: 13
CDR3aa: CASTGPGADTQYF
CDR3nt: TGTGCCAGCACGGGGCCGGGGGCAGATACGCAGTATTTT

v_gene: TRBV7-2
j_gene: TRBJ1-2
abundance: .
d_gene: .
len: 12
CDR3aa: CASSLAGRGYTF
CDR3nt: TGTGCCAGCAGCTTAGCGGGGCGCGGCTACACCTTC

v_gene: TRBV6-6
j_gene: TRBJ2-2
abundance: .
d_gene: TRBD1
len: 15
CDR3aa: CASSDPQGAGGELFF
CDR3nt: TGTGCCAGCAGTGACCCCCAGGGGGCCGGCGGGGAGCTGTTTTTT

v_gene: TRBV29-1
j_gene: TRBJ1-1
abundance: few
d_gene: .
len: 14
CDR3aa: CSVEGRLMNTEAFF
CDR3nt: TGCAGCGTTGAGGGCCGGCTCATGAACACTGAAGCTTTCTTT

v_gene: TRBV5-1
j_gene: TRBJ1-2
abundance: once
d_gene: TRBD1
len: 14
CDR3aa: CASSLETGTGGYTF
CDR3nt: TGCGCCAGCAGCTTGGAAACGGGGACAGGGGGCTACACCTTC

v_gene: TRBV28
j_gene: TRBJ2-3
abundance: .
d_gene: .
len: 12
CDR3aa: CASSLGPDTQYF
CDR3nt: TGTGCCAGCAGCCTGGGGCCAGATACGCAGTATTTT

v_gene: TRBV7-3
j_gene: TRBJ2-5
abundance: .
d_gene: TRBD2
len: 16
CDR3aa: CASSLTGGRAGETQYF
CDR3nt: TGTGCCAGCAGCTTAACCGGCGGGAGGGCCGGGGAGACCCAGTACTTC

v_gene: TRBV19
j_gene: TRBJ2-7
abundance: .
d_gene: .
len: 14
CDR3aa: CASSIDPRRGEQYF
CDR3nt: TGTGCCAGTAGTATAGATCCGCGCCGCGGCGAGCAGTACTTC

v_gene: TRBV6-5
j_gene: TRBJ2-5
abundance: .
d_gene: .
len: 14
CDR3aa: CASSYSGGKGTQYF
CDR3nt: TGTGCCAGCAGTTACTCCGGGGGAAAGGGGACCCAGTACTTC

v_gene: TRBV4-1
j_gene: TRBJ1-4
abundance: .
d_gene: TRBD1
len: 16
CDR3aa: CASSRGTARSNEKLFF
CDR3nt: TGCGCCAGCAGCCGAGGGACAGCACGGTCTAATGAAAAACTGTTTTTT

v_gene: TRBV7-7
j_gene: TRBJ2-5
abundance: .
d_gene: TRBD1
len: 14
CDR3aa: CASSFRTGQETQYF
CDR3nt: TGTGCTAGCAGCTTCCGGACAGGTCAAGAGACCCAGTACTTC

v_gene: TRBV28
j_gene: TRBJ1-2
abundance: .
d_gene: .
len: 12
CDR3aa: CASSSGDWGYTF
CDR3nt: TGTGCCAGCAGTTCAGGGGATTGGGGATACACCTTC

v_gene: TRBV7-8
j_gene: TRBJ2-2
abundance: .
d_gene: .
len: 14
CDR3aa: CASSPRNGAGELFF
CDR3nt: TGTGCCAGCAGCCCGCGAAACGGGGCCGGGGAGCTGTTTTTT

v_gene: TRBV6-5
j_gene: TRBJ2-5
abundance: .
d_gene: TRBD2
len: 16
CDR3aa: CASSYSSGGSQETQYF
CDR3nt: TGTGCCAGCAGTTACTCTTCGGGGGGAAGCCAAGAGACCCAGTACTTC

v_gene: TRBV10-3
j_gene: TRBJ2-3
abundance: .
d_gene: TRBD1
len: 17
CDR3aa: CAISQTGGRRSTDTQYF
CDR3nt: TGTGCCATCAGCCAGACAGGGGGCCGTAGGAGCACAGATACGCAGTATTTT

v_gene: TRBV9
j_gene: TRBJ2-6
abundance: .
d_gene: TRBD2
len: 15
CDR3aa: CASSREGSGANVLTF
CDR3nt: TGTGCCAGCAGCCGGGAGGGGTCTGGGGCCAACGTCCTGACTTTC

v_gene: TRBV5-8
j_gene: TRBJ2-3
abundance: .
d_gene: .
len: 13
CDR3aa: CASSTIPQGSQYF
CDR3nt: TGTGCCAGCAGCACCATACCTCAGGGGTCGCAGTATTTT

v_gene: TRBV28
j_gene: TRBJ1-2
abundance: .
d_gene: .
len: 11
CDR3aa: CASSLAYGYTF
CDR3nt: TGTGCCAGCAGTTTGGCCTATGGCTACACCTTC

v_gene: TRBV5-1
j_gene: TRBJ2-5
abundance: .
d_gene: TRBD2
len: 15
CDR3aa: CASSPPLAGGETQYF
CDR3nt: TGCGCCAGCAGCCCCCCTCTAGCGGGGGGCGAGACCCAGTACTTC

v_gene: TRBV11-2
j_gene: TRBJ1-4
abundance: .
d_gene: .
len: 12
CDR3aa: CASSSGGEKLFF
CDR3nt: TGTGCCAGCAGCTCAGGTGGTGAAAAACTGTTTTTT

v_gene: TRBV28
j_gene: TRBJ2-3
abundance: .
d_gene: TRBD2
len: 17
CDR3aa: CASSFGGGSGRGDTQYF
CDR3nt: TGTGCCAGCAGTTTTGGTGGGGGTAGCGGGAGGGGAGATACGCAGTATTTT

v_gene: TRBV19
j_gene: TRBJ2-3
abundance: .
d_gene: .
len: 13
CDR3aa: CASSAGGPDTQYF
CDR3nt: TGTGCCAGCTCGGCGGGCGGGCCAGATACGCAGTATTTT

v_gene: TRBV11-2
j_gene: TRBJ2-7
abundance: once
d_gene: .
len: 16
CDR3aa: CASSFRIQGPPYEQYF
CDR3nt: TGTGCCAGCAGCTTTAGGATACAGGGACCTCCCTACGAGCAGTACTTC

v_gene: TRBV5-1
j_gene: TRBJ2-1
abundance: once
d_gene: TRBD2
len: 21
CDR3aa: CASSLDRRGSGSTEGHNEQFF
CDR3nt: TGCGCCAGCAGCTTGGACCGGAGAGGCAGCGGGAGCACGGAGGGCCACAATGAGCAGTTCTTC

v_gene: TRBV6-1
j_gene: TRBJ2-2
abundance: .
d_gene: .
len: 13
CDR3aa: CASREQNTGELFF
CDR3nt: TGTGCCAGCAGAGAACAAAACACCGGGGAGCTGTTTTTT

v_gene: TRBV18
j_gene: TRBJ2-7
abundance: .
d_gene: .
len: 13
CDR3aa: CASSPPDTYEQYF
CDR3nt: TGTGCCAGCTCACCGCCGGACACATACGAGCAGTACTTC

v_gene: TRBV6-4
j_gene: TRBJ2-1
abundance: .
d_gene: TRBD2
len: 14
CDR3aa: CASSEASGGGEQFF
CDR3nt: TGTGCCAGCAGTGAGGCTAGCGGGGGAGGTGAGCAGTTCTTC

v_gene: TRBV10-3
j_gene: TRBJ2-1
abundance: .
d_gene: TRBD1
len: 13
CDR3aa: CAIAGTGVNEQFF
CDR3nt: TGTGCCATTGCCGGGACAGGGGTCAATGAGCAGTTCTTC

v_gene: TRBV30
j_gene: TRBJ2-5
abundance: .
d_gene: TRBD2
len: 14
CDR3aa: CAWARTSGQETQYF
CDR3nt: TGTGCCTGGGCAAGGACTAGCGGCCAAGAGACCCAGTACTTC

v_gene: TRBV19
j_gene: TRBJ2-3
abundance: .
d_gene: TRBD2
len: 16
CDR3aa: CASSRAGGRVTDTQYF
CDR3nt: TGTGCCAGTAGCCGAGCGGGGGGGCGGGTCACAGATACGCAGTATTTT